This TCR beta chain derives from a study of blood T cell repertoires in COVID-19. Study-wide background: Material from acute and convalescent COVID-19 was sourced from the United States, Italy and Spain. T cells, B-cell-depleted T cells, or PBMCs provided the cDNA or gDNA that served as material.

Clones were read by immunoSEQ multiplex PCR, and TCRdb kept only the in-frame ones, dropping some. The table records roughly 69,000 clones, about 80% of them present only once. Germline values: CDR1 MDHEN, CDR2 SYDVKM. The CDR3 totals 12 residues. Trimming removed 2 bases from V and 4 bases from J, with 5 bases in between. This chain connects TRBV28 to TRBJ1-2; D unresolved. The sequence derives from a man aged 45-60 years with COVID-19, enrolled during active disease. Sequenced sample: peripheral blood. This CDR3 is CASSLSPYGYTF. DNA for the CDR3: TGTGCCAGCAGTTTAAGCCCCTATGGCTACACCTTC.